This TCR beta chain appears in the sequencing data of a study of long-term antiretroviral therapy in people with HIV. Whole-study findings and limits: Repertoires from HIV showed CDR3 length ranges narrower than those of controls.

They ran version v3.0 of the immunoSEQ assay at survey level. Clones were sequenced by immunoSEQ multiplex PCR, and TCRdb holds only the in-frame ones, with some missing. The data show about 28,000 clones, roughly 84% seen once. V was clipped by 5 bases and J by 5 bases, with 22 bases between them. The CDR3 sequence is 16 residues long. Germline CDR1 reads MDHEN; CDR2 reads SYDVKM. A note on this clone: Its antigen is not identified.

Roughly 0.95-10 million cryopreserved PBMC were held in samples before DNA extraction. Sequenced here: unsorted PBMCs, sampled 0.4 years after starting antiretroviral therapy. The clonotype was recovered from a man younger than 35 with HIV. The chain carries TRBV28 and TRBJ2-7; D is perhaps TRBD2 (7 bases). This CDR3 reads CASSTPPRVGGHEQYF. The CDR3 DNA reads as TGTGCCAGCAGTACCCCGCCAAGGGTCGGGGGGCACGAGCAGTACTTC.